This TCR beta chain was sequenced in a study of CD8 T cells in ankylosing spondylitis (dated by TCRdb to 2016 to 2017). About the full investigation: The study set out to find disease-linked TCR variants by profiling T cell receptor beta repertoires in ankylosing spondylitis patients and healthy donors. The full study cohort comprised approximately 23 ankylosing spondylitis patients and 85 to 120 healthy donors. Samples of peripheral blood were taken, and for ankylosing spondylitis patients, synovial fluid was collected as well. The full study reports these points: The disease-linked clones showed a CD8+ phenotype and occurred at relatively low frequencies in peripheral blood. A TCR beta motif of eight highly homologous amino acid variants appeared characteristic of blood from ankylosing spondylitis patients. Some motif variants had previously been reported in the synovial fluid and blood of reactive arthritis patients, which suggests shared mechanisms of disease initiation. The disease-linked clones were reported to be significantly enriched in matched synovial fluid samples from ankylosing spondylitis patients.

Sequencing instrument: Illumina HiSeq 2500. TCR beta libraries were prepared by quantitative 5'-RACE with molecular barcodes. For the original study's pipeline: A new computational method, built on a probabilistic model of VDJ rearrangement, was used to identify disease-linked TCR variants. The raw public data were reprocessed by TCRdb itself: fastp quality trimming at Q25, MiXCR clonotype calling, in-frame beta chains only. Each entry is one CDR3 protein sequence, shown with its most common DNA and genes. TCRdb, not the authors, supplied the V and J calls. This sample is represented by some 840,000 distinct CDR3 sequences; 12% of them were singletons. Approximately 0.51% of the sample comes from the top ten. This clonotype came up many times. The antigen it binds to is not known. The input lacks base qualities; no much larger clone sits a single base away. From its cysteine to its phenylalanine, the CDR3 spans 12 amino acids. The read is trimmed to its CDR3 DNA, 36 bases read in frame from base 1. Trimming at the junction amounts to 4 bases on V and 6 bases on J, and the germline ends lie 13 bases apart. According to the germline V gene (reference sequence), CDR1 reads GTSNPN and CDR2 reads SVGIG.

The V and J segments used are TRBV30 and TRBJ2-7, with TRBD2 perhaps the D gene, on 6 matching bases. The sequenced material came from blood, either unsorted or a sorted T cell fraction (not recorded which). The source of this sequence is a male donor with ankylosing spondylitis. Here the CDR3 is given as CAWKAGHTEQYF. The DNA sequence is as follows: TGTGCCTGGAAGGCGGGGCACACCGAGCAGTACTTC.